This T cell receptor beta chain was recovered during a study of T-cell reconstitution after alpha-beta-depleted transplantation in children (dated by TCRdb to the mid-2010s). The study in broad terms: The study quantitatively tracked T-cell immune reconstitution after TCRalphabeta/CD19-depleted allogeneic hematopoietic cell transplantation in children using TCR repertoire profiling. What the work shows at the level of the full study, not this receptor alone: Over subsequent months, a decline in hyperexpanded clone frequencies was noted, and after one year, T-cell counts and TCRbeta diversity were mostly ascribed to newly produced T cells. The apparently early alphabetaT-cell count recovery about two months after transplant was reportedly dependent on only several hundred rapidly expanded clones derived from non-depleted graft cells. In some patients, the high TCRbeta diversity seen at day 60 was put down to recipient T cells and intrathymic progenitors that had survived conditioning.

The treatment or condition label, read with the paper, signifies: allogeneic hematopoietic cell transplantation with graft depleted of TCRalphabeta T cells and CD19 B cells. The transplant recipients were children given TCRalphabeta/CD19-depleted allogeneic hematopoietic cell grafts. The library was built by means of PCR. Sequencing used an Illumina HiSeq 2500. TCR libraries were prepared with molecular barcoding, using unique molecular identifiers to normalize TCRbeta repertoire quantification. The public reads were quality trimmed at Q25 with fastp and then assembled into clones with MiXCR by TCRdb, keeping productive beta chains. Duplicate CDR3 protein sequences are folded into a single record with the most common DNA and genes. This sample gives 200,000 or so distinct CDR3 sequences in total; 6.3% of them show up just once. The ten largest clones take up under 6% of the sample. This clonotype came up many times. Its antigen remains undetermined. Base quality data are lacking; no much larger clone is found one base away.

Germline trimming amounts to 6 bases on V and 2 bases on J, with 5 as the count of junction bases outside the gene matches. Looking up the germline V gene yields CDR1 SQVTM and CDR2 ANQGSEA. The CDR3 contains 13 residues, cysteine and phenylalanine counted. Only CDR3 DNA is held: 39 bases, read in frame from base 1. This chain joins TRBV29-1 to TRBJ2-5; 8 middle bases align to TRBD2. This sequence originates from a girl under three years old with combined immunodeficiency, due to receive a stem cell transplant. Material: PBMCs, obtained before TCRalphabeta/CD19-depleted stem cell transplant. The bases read TGCAGCGTGGCCGGACTAGCTCAAGAGACCCAGTACTTC. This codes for CSVAGLAQETQYF.